One and the same sample provided the 25 T cell receptor beta chains below, sequenced in a study of blood T cell repertoires in COVID-19. Profiled with immunoSEQ multiplex PCR; TCRdb holds only in-frame clones, not every one. Of approximately 150,000 clones listed, 80% to 90% were seen once; the top ten hold around 3.3%. Material for sequencing was peripheral blood. The origin of the receptors is a woman in her sixties with active COVID-19.

This sequence joins TRBV11-2 and TRBJ1-2; TRBD1 matches 8 bases. The germline V gene has CDR1 SGHAT and CDR2 FQNNGV. V shed 3 bases and J 8 bases; nucleotides not matched to a gene: 5. The CDR3 loop spans 13 amino acids. The CDR3 sequence: CASSLQGARGYTF. The CDR3 region has the DNA TGTGCCAGCAGCTTGCAGGGGGCGCGAGGCTACACCTTC.

The chain employs TRBV28 and TRBJ1-1, with D hard to call. Trimming stripped 6 bases from V and 0 bases from J, with 5 bases between. This CDR3 comprises 12 residues. Germline assignment: CDR1 MDHEN and CDR2 SYDVKM. CDR3 protein: CASSPVNTEAFF. The CDR3 nucleotides read TGTGCCAGCAGCCCCGTGAACACTGAAGCTTTCTTT.

The chain carries TRBV5-6 and TRBJ2-7; 7 nucleotides align to TRBD2. This CDR3 has 14 amino acids. V lost 0 bases and J lost 4; bases outside the gene matches: 4. CDR1 and CDR2 from the germline V gene are SGHDT and YYEEEE. CDR3 in amino acids: CASSLGTSEYEQYF. Written as DNA, the CDR3 is TGTGCCAGCAGCTTGGGGACTAGTGAGTACGAGCAGTACTTC.

This chain links TRBV4-2 with TRBJ1-4, with D possibly matching TRBD1 (5 bases). CDR3 length: 16 amino acids. The V end was cut by 0 bases, the J end by 8 bases, with 16 bases between. Looked up from germline, CDR1 is LGHNA and CDR2 is YNFKEQ. As DNA, the CDR3 is TGTGCCAGCAGCCAAGATCTGGCGGGGGATGGCGAAAAACTGTTTTTT. The encoded protein is CASSQDLAGDGEKLFF.

The chain carries TRBV28 and TRBJ1-5, with unresolved D. Trimming took 2 bases from V and 4 from J, leaving 12 bases between them. Germline CDR1 and CDR2: MDHEN and SYDVKM. The CDR3 length is 15 residues. The CDR3 nucleotides are TGTGCCAGCAGTTTACCCGGCAGGAGGAATCAGCCCCAGCATTTT. Translating gives CASSLPGRRNQPQHF.

V usage is TRBV5-8 and J usage is TRBJ2-5, with 14 bases that match TRBD2. The length of the CDR3 is 18 residues. V lost 0 bases, J lost 2 bases, and 6 bases stayed unmatched. The V gene's germline CDR1 is SGHTS and CDR2 YDEGEE. The CDR3: CASSLGIGLAGGQETQYF. CDR3 bases: TGTGCCAGCAGCTTGGGGATTGGACTAGCGGGGGGACAAGAGACCCAGTACTTC.

The chain is built from TRBV6-2 or TRBV6-3 and TRBJ2-7; TRBD2 matches 12 bases. The CDR3 spans 14 residues. Germline assignment: CDR1 MNHEY and CDR2 SVGEGT. The junction had 0 bases not matched to a gene; V was cut back by 2 bases and J by 4 bases. CDR3 DNA sequence: TGTGCCAGCAGTTACACTAGCGGGAGGTACGAGCAGTACTTC. It yields the protein CASSYTSGRYEQYF.

The chain combines TRBV3-1 (or the pseudogene TRBV3-2) with TRBJ1-2; unclear D gene. Germline V gives CDR1 LGHDT, CDR2 YNNKEL (reference sequence). V lost 1 base and J 8 bases, leaving 17 bases between the germline ends. The CDR3 contains 15 residues. CDR3 sequence reads: CASSQGFRAPQGYTF. CDR3 DNA sequence: TGTGCCAGCAGCCAAGGGTTCCGTGCCCCCCAGGGCTACACCTTC.

A single count supports this clone. The DNA for the CDR3 is TGTGCCAGCTCACCACGGGGACTAGCGGGAGGGCCGAGGTACGAGCAGTACTTC. Its protein product is CASSPRGLAGGPRYEQYF. The genes are TRBV18 and TRBJ2-7; 16 positions agree with TRBD2. Germline V gives CDR1 KGHSH, CDR2 LQKENI. Trimming cost V 1 base and J 4 bases; bases outside gene matches: 7. The CDR3 is 18 residues long.

The chain is built from TRBV27 and TRBJ2-2; TRBD2 aligns across 9 bases. The CDR3 runs to 16 residues. V was pared by 1 base and J by 4 bases, with 4 bases of the junction left unmatched. CDR1 and CDR2 (germline): MNHEY, SMNVEV (reference sequence). This CDR3 reads CASSLFAGGTTGELFF. For the CDR3, the DNA is TGTGCCAGCAGTTTATTTGCGGGAGGGACCACCGGGGAGCTGTTTTTT.

The gene calls are TRBV6-1 and TRBJ1-6, with a possible D match to TRBD1 (5 bases). Germline CDR1 is MNHNS and CDR2 is SASEGT. This CDR3 region has 15 residues. Trimming pared 1 base from V and 9 bases from J, leaving 13 bases between. The CDR3 nucleotides read TGTGCCAGCAGTGAAGTGGGCCAGGGCGGTTCACCCCTCCACTTT. It is translated as CASSEVGQGGSPLHF.

The chain carries TRBV9 and TRBJ2-1, with D uncertain. Germline V lookup: CDR1 SGDLS, CDR2 YYNGEE. Trimming removed 0 bases from V and 7 bases from J, with 14 bases in between. The CDR3 covers 15 residues. This CDR3 reads CASSVGLTEKNEQFF. The CDR3 region has the DNA TGTGCCAGCAGCGTAGGACTTACGGAAAAAAATGAGCAGTTCTTC.

The V gene is TRBV6-5, the J gene TRBJ1-2, with a tentative D call TRBD1 (5 bases). The germline V and J ends were trimmed by 0 bases and 8 bases, with 16 bases remaining between them. The length of the CDR3 is 15 residues. Germline V gene sequence: CDR1 MNHEY, CDR2 SVGAGI. CDR3 nucleotide sequence: TGTGCCAGCAGTTACTCGGGTTGGGGGAGGCGCGGCTACACCTTC. Its translation is CASSYSGWGRRGYTF.

The rearrangement links TRBV7-9 to TRBJ2-1; TRBD2 is a possible D gene (6 bases). Looked up from germline, CDR1 is SEHNR and CDR2 is FQNEAQ (reference sequence). The CDR3 has 13 residues. The V end lost 11 bases, the J end lost 9 bases, and 20 bases lay between the germline ends. The CDR3 DNA follows: TGTGCCTTGACGGGTAGCGGCCCTCGTGAGCAGTTCTTC. Amino acids: CALTGSGPREQFF. Variable domain in full (rest from reference TRBV7-9 and TRBJ2-1): DTGVSQNPRHKITKRGQNVTFRCDPISEHNRLYWYRQTLGQGPEFLTYFQNEAQLEKSRLLSDRFSAERPKGSFSTLEIQRTEQGDSAMYLCALTGSGPREQFFGPGTRLTVL.

J is TRBJ2-4 and V is TRBV19; 12 bases are shared with TRBD2. Germline CDR1 LNHDA, CDR2 SQIVND (reference sequence). J was trimmed by 3 bases and V by 3 bases; bases with no gene match: 9. This CDR3 has 18 residues. CDR3 region: CASSMDSSGRAGKNIQYF. The CDR3 coding sequence is TGTGCCAGTAGTATGGATTCTAGCGGGAGGGCCGGCAAAAACATTCAGTACTTC. Complete variable domain (other parts from reference TRBV19 and TRBJ2-4): DGGITQSPKYLFRKEGQNVTLSCEQNLNHDAMYWYRQDPGQGLRLIYYSQIVNDFQKGDIAEGYSVSREKKESFPLTVTSAQKNPTAFYLCASSMDSSGRAGKNIQYFGAGTRLSVL.

The J gene is TRBJ2-1, the V gene TRBV4-2, with 14 bases matching TRBD2. Trimming at V came to 1 base and at J to 7 bases, leaving 6 bases not matched to a gene. The germline gives CDR1 LGHNA, CDR2 YNFKEQ. The CDR3 extends over 17 amino acids. CDR3 sequence: CASSQVGTSGSVNEQFF. The CDR3 DNA is TGTGCCAGCAGCCAAGTAGGGACTAGCGGGAGTGTAAATGAGCAGTTCTTC.

The chain's CDR3 is CASSVAQTGGELFF. As DNA, the CDR3 is TGTGCCAGCAGCGTAGCCCAGACGGGTGGGGAGCTGTTTTTT. The chain has TRBV9 and TRBJ2-2; no firm D call. Trimming took off 0 bases at V and 8 bases at J, with 11 bases between the two ends. From germline, CDR1 is SGDLS and CDR2 YYNGEE. The CDR3 has 14 amino acids.

The chain couples TRBV28 to TRBJ1-6, with D possibly being TRBD1 (5 bases). The germline CDR1 and CDR2 sequences are MDHEN and SYDVKM. Trimming pared 6 bases from V and 9 bases from J, leaving 18 bases between. The CDR3 length is 15 residues. CDR3 sequence reads: CASSRGGEGSSPLHF. DNA for the CDR3: TGTGCCAGCAGCCGGGGAGGGGAGGGGAGTTCACCCCTCCACTTT.

This chain links TRBV4-3 with TRBJ2-3, with 8 bases identical to TRBD2. There are 15 residues in the CDR3. After removal of 1 base from V and 1 base from J, the junction contained 1 base not matched to a gene. The V gene's germline CDR1 is LGHNA and CDR2 YSLEER. The DNA for the CDR3 is TGCGCCAGCAGCCAAGTGCGGGGGGGCACAGATACGCAGTATTTT. Residues: CASSQVRGGTDTQYF.

Concerning this clone itself: This CDR3 is also generated by other DNA sequences in the sample. The CDR3 coding sequence is TGTGCCAGCAGCCTCAGATTAGCGGGAGTCTACAATGAGCAGTTCTTC. Translated, it gives CASSLRLAGVYNEQFF. The rearrangement uses TRBV11-2 and TRBJ2-1; 9 bases match TRBD2. The CDR3 loop spans 16 amino acids. The trim removed 5 bases at V and 3 bases at J, leaving 8 bases unmatched. Germline V CDR1 and CDR2: SGHAT, FQNNGV. The full variable domain, in which reference TRBV11-2 and TRBJ2-1 provide the parts outside the CDR3, is EAGVAQSPRYKIIEKRQSVAFWCNPISGHATLYWYQQILGQGPKLLIQFQNNGVVDDSQLPKDRFSAERLKGVDSTLKIQPAKLEDSAVYLCASSLRLAGVYNEQFFGPGTRLTVL.

This clone was observed a single time. This chain uses TRBV10-3 with TRBJ1-1; unclear D gene. CDR3 length equals 13 residues. The V gene lost 3 bases and the J gene lost 0 bases, with 5 bases spanning the gap. From germline, CDR1 is ENHRY and CDR2 SYGVKD. CDR3 amino acids: CAISDQMNTEAFF. CDR3 sequence (DNA): TGTGCCATCAGTGATCAGATGAACACTGAAGCTTTCTTT.

The rearrangement links TRBV19 to TRBJ2-7; 8 bases align to TRBD1. After removal of 3 bases from V and 7 bases from J, the junction contained 17 bases not matched to a gene. There are 17 residues in the CDR3. Germline V gene lookup returns CDR1 LNHDA and CDR2 SQIVND (reference sequence). The CDR3 sequence is CASSITAGGQGRREQYF. In nucleotides, the CDR3 is TGTGCCAGTAGTATTACGGCGGGCGGACAGGGCCGTCGGGAGCAGTACTTC.

The chain couples TRBV28 to TRBJ1-1; 10 nucleotides match TRBD1. Germline V CDR1 and CDR2: MDHEN, SYDVKM. The CDR3 sequence is 17 residues long. J was trimmed by 0 bases and V by 5 bases; bases with no gene match: 9. This chain's CDR3 is CASSPWGQGRMNTEAFF. Written as DNA, the CDR3 is TGTGCCAGCAGTCCGTGGGGACAGGGGAGGATGAACACTGAAGCTTTCTTT.

J is TRBJ1-2 and V is TRBV19; 7 bases match TRBD1. The germline V gene encodes CDR1 LNHDA and CDR2 SQIVND (reference sequence). This CDR3 contains 15 residues. V lost 6 bases to trimming and J lost 9 bases; unmatched junction nucleotides: 16. The CDR3 sequence: CASRSQSHRGQSYTF. The CDR3 DNA follows: TGTGCCAGTAGGTCTCAGAGTCACAGGGGCCAAAGCTACACCTTC.

The chain employs TRBV3-1 (or the pseudogene TRBV3-2) and TRBJ1-6; maybe TRBD1 (6 bases). V lost 4 bases and J 15 bases, leaving 19 bases between the germline ends. CDR1 and CDR2 (germline): LGHDT, YNNKEL (reference sequence). The length of the CDR3 is 14 residues. The CDR3 sequence: CASSRQTGQGYLHF. CDR3 nucleotides: TGTGCCAGCAGCCGCCAAACCGGGCAGGGGTACCTCCACTTT.